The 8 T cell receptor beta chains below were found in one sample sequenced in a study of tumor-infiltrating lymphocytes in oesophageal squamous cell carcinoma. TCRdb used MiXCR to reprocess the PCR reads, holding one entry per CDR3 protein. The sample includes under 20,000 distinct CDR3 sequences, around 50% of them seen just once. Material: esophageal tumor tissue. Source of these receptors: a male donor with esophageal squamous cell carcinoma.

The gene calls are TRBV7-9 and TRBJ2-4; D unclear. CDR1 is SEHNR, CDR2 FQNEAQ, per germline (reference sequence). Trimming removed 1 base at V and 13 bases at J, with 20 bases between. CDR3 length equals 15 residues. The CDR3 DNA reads TGTGCCAGCAGCTTAGGGTCCAGCTCCTACAATGAGCAGTACTTC. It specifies CASSLGSSSYNEQYF.

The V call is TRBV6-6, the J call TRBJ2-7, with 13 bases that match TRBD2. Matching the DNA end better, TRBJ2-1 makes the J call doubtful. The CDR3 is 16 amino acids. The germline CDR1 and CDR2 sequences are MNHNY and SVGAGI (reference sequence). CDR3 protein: CASSYTSGRAYNEQFF. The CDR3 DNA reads TGTGCCAGCAGTTACACTAGCGGGAGGGCCTACAATGAGCAGTTCTTC.

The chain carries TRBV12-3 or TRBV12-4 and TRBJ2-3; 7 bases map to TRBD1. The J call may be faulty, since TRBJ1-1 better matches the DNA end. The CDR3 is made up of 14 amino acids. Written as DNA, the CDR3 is TGTGCCAGCACATTGCCAGGGGGGAACACTGAAGCTTTCTTT. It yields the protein CASTLPGGNTEAFF.

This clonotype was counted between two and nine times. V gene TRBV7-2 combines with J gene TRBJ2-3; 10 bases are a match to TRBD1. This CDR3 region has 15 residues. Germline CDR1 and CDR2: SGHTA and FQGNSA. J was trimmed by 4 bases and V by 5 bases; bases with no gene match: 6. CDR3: CASSPRTGGPDTQYF. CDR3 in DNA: TGTGCCAGCAGCCCAAGGACAGGGGGGCCAGATACGCAGTATTTT.

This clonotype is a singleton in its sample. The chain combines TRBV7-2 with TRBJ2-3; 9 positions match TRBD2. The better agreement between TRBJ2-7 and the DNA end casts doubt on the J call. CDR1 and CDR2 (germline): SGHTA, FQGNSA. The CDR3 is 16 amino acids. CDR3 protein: CASRGFGTSLNYEQYF. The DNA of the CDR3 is TGTGCCAGCAGGGGATTCGGGACTAGCCTCAATTACGAGCAGTACTTC.

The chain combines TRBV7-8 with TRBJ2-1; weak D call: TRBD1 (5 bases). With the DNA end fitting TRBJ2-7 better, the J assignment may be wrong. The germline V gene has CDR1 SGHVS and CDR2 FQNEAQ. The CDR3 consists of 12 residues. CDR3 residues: CASRAGLYEQYF. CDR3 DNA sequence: TGTGCCAGCCGTGCAGGGCTGTACGAGCAGTACTTC.

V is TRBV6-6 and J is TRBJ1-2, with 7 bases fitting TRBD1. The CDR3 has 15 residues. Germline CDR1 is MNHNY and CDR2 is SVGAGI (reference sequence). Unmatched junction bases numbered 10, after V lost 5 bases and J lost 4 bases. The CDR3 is CASSGGGTVLYGYTF. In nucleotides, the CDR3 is TGTGCCAGCAGTGGGGGCGGGACAGTTCTCTATGGCTACACCTTC.

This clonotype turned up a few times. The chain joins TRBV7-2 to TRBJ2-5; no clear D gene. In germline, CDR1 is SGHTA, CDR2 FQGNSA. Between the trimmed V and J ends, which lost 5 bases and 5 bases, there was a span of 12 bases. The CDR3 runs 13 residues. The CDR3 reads CASSLEFSETQYF. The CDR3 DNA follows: TGTGCCAGCAGCCTCGAGTTCAGCGAGACCCAGTACTTC.